Detailed here is one T cell receptor (beta chain). The sample originates from a study of technical replicates of blood from several donors. The CDR3 spans 17 residues. Trimming removed 1 base from V and 0 bases from J; junction bases left unmatched: 7. Germline CDR1 is SEHNR and CDR2 is FQNEAQ (reference sequence). Profiling relied on immunoSEQ multiplex PCR, and the TCRdb table lists in-frame clones only, not all of them. Of about 62,000 clones in the sample, roughly nine tenths were seen once. Sequencing was performed on PBMCs. This clonotype was obtained from a human donor in good health. Some clones in this sample may be carry-over from other donors' samples. The chain joins TRBV7-9 to TRBJ2-7, with 9 positions matching TRBD1. The CDR3 DNA reads as TGTGCCAGCAGCTTAGTCACAGGGGGCCTAAGCTCCTACGAGCAGTACTTC. This gives the protein CASSLVTGGLSSYEQYF.